This note documents a single T cell receptor beta chain sequence. Its antigen is as yet unknown. Compared with germline, one end of the junction differs, possibly owing to a read error. This specimen belongs to a study of read filtering for tumor transcriptome and immune sequencing. Study-level information: Patients were about 18 male and 11 to 15 female, mean age approximately 60 years, range about 47 to 85. Study findings and constraints: IR-seq captured clonotypes deeper and more reliably than RNA-seq. Single-read clonotypes: 80% to 90% of IR-seq clonotypes (roughly 4% of reads), 74.6% of RNA-seq clonotypes (approximately 43% of reads).

The library was built from around 400 ng RNA with molecular barcoded adaptors for alpha/delta and beta/gamma chains. TCRdb ran MiXCR on the reads and lists one entry per CDR3 protein. The repertoire holds 120,000 or so distinct CDR3 sequences, with roughly 13% as singletons. This CDR3 has 18 residues. Germline values: CDR1 MNHNY, CDR2 SVGAGI (reference sequence). The specimen was a population of CD138-negative cells sorted from bone marrow. This TCR derives from a donor aged 40 or older with multiple myeloma. This rearrangement joins TRBV6-6 to TRBJ2-3, with 14 bases identical to TRBD2. CDR3 amino acids: CASRITLGTSGSTDTQYF. The CDR3 bases are TGTGCCAGCAGAATAACACTAGGGACTAGCGGGAGCACTGATACGCAGTATTTT.